This TCR beta chain comes out of a study of shared clonotypes between healthy human individuals. Every subset's genomic DNA went evenly onto several immunoSEQ plates. Measured with immunoSEQ multiplex PCR; TCRdb has only the in-frame clones, and not every one. The table lists 650,000 to 700,000 clones, 90% of them singletons. Findings and limits, study-wide: The genetic and exposure-history diversity represented was limited by few donors.

On this clone itself: Its cognate antigen is unknown.

Donors, healthy HIV-negative adults, lacked recent acute infections or vaccinations. The germline gives CDR1 MNHNS, CDR2 SASEGT. V lost 6 bases and J 1 base, leaving 9 bases between the germline ends. This CDR3 is 13 amino acids long. Sequencing was done on a sample of memory CD8+ T cells from PBMCs. Subset indicated: CD45RO+ cells pooled with CCR7-negative TemRA cells. This TCR was sampled from a man in his late teens or twenties in good health. Some clones in this sample may be carry-over from other donors' samples. The chain combines TRBV6-1 with TRBJ2-5; D not resolved. CDR3 nucleotide sequence: TGTGCCAGCAGGGCCTCCCTCCAAGAGACCCAGTACTTC. It translates to CASRASLQETQYF.